The 18 T cell receptor beta chains below all came from one sample that was sequenced in a study of blood T cell repertoires in COVID-19. Libraries were prepared by immunoSEQ multiplex PCR; TCRdb keeps only in-frame clonotypes and omits some of them. The table shows 150,000 to 200,000 clones, with 80% to 90% occurring only once. The sequenced sample consisted of peripheral blood. These receptors were taken from a man aged 60 to 75 with acute or convalescent COVID-19.

The J gene is TRBJ1-2, the V gene TRBV28, with D uncertain. The CDR3 length is 12 residues. With 5 bases removed from V and 8 bases from J, the gap between germline ends came to 12 bases. In germline, CDR1 is MDHEN, CDR2 SYDVKM. CDR3 sequence: CASSPGVLGYTF. The CDR3 nucleotides are TGTGCCAGCAGTCCGGGAGTCCTGGGCTACACCTTC.

The chain employs TRBV11-3 and TRBJ2-1; 10 bases agree with TRBD2. The CDR3 spans 18 residues. The junction had 11 bases not matched to a gene; V was cut back by 3 bases and J by 3 bases. CDR1 and CDR2 (germline): SGHNT, YENEEA. The CDR3 sequence is CASSFRSLAGGSYNEQFF. DNA of the CDR3: TGTGCCAGCAGCTTTAGGAGCTTAGCGGGAGGAAGCTACAATGAGCAGTTCTTC.

The chain recombines TRBV28 with TRBJ1-5; D call uncertain. Trimming stripped 2 bases from V and 11 bases from J, with 10 bases between. Germline assignment: CDR1 MDHEN and CDR2 SYDVKM. The CDR3 spans 12 residues. The CDR3 nucleotides are TGTGCCAGCAGTTTACAGGTGGCAGCCCAGCATTTT. Amino acid sequence: CASSLQVAAQHF.

This chain connects TRBV5-4 to TRBJ2-6; D is perhaps TRBD2 (5 bases). Trimming took off 7 bases at V and 1 base at J, with 18 bases between the two ends. The germline V gene encodes CDR1 SGHNT and CDR2 YYREEE (reference sequence). The CDR3 consists of 17 residues. The DNA of the CDR3 is TGTGCCAGCCAAGAGGGTCTTACCCCTTCTGGGGCCAACGTCCTGACTTTC. Protein: CASQEGLTPSGANVLTF.

The J gene is TRBJ2-7, the V gene TRBV18; 12 bases fit TRBD2. Trimming removed 5 bases from V and 1 base from J; junction bases left unmatched: 3. This CDR3 is 15 amino acids long. Germline CDR1 and CDR2: KGHSH and LQKENI. CDR3 amino acids: CASSTTSGSSYEQYF. For the CDR3, the DNA is TGTGCCAGCTCAACGACTAGCGGGAGTTCCTACGAGCAGTACTTC.

This clone was picked up one time. The genes are TRBV27 and TRBJ2-3; 7 positions agree with TRBD1. CDR1 and CDR2 (germline): MNHEY, SMNVEV (reference sequence). The V segment lost 0 bases and the J segment 2 bases; nucleotides outside the gene matches: 8. CDR3 length equals 17 residues. CDR3 nucleotide sequence: TGTGCCAGCAGTTTATCGGCGGCAGGGGGATTCACAGATACGCAGTATTTT. Protein product: CASSLSAAGGFTDTQYF.

The chain couples TRBV10-3 to TRBJ2-7; 10 positions agree with TRBD1. The CDR3 spans 17 residues. V lost 0 bases, J lost 1 base, and 6 bases stayed unmatched. In germline, CDR1 is ENHRY, CDR2 SYGVKD. The DNA for the CDR3 is TGTGCCATCAGTGAGTCGGGGCGGGACAGGGGTTCCTACGAGCAGTACTTC. This gives the protein CAISESGRDRGSYEQYF.

The chain links TRBV5-1 to TRBJ1-4; 10 nucleotides align to TRBD1. The V and J ends lost 0 bases and 2 bases, in that order; junction bases with no gene match: 10. Germline V CDR1 and CDR2: SGHRS, YFSETQ. This CDR3 comprises 19 residues. The CDR3 sequence is CASSLGLTGGRYTNEKLFF. CDR3 DNA sequence: TGCGCCAGCAGCTTGGGCCTGACAGGGGGCAGGTATACTAATGAAAAACTGTTTTTT.

The genes are TRBV10-3 and TRBJ1-1, with D perhaps TRBD1 (6 bases). Trimming removed 7 bases from V and 3 bases from J, with 12 bases in between. CDR1 ENHRY and CDR2 SYGVKD come from the germline V gene. The CDR3 is 13 residues long. CDR3 in DNA: TGTGCCATCAATAATAACAGGGACACTGAAGCTTTCTTT. Protein: CAINNNRDTEAFF.

The chain has TRBV5-4 and TRBJ2-7, with 9 bases lining up with TRBD1. The ends lost 5 bases at V and 5 bases at J; junction bases unmatched: 5. The CDR3 has 13 residues. Germline CDR1 is SGHNT and CDR2 is YYREEE (reference sequence). CDR3 DNA sequence: TGTGCCAGCAGTCCCACAGGGGGCAACGAGCAGTACTTC. Encoded protein: CASSPTGGNEQYF.

The V gene is TRBV6-1, the J gene TRBJ2-2; maybe TRBD2 (6 bases). This CDR3 is 17 amino acids long. V lost 0 bases and J lost 7, with 18 bases in between. The V gene's germline CDR1 is MNHNS and CDR2 SASEGT. CDR3 coding DNA: TGTGCCAGCAGTGAAGCACTCGGGGGAGGCGTAAACGGGGAGCTGTTTTTT. This codes for CASSEALGGGVNGELFF.

V gene TRBV2 combines with J gene TRBJ2-3; 10 bases agree with TRBD2. J was trimmed by 5 bases and V by 8 bases; bases with no gene match: 4. Germline V CDR1 and CDR2: SNHLY, FYNNEI. The CDR3 runs to 13 residues. The CDR3 is CASQREGLDTQYF. The CDR3 DNA reads TGTGCCAGCCAGCGGGAGGGCTTAGATACGCAGTATTTT.

The chain uses TRBV10-2 and TRBJ2-1, with D maybe TRBD1 (5 bases). Trimming left V 0 bases short and J 2 bases short, with 11 bases between. Germline lookup yields CDR1 WSHSY and CDR2 SAAADI. This CDR3 comprises 16 residues. The CDR3 loop reads CASSESGRGPYNEQFF. The DNA of the CDR3 is TGCGCCAGCAGTGAGTCAGGAAGGGGCCCCTACAATGAGCAGTTCTTC.

The V gene is TRBV24-1, the J gene TRBJ1-6; D is perhaps TRBD1 (5 bases). The CDR3 loop spans 12 amino acids. Germline values: CDR1 KGHDR, CDR2 SFDVKD. The V end lost 1 base, the J end lost 12 bases, and 6 bases lay between the germline ends. CDR3 region: CATSDFGGPLHF. The CDR3 nucleotides are TGTGCCACCAGTGATTTCGGGGGACCCCTCCACTTT.

This sequence joins TRBV24-1 and TRBJ2-7; 9 positions agree with TRBD1. V was clipped by 3 bases and J by 6 bases; unmatched bases: 8. From germline, CDR1 is KGHDR and CDR2 SFDVKD. The CDR3 runs 15 residues. Here the CDR3 DNA reads TGTGCCACCAGTGATCCGGGACAGGGTTCGTCCGAGCAGTACTTC. This translates into CATSDPGQGSSEQYF.

CDR3 loop: CASSHLTASGRVETQYF. In nucleotides, the CDR3 is TGTGCCAGCAGCCACTTAACGGCTAGCGGGAGGGTTGAGACCCAGTACTTC. V usage is TRBV3-1 (or the pseudogene TRBV3-2) and J usage is TRBJ2-5; 12 positions match TRBD2. V gave up 3 bases and J gave up 5 bases; unmatched junction bases: 10. Germline assignment: CDR1 LGHDT and CDR2 YNNKEL (reference sequence). CDR3 length: 17 residues.

CDR3 amino acids: CASTNTRGSGNTIYF. CDR3 DNA: TGTGCCAGCACCAACACTCGGGGGTCTGGAAACACCATATATTTT. The V gene is TRBV6-6, the J gene TRBJ1-3; TRBD1 is a possible D gene (5 bases). Germline V gene sequence: CDR1 MNHNY, CDR2 SVGAGI (reference sequence). The CDR3 length is 15 residues. Trimming stripped 7 bases from V and 1 base from J, with 14 bases between.

The V and J genes are TRBV19 and TRBJ1-2; no firm D call. Germline CDR1 reads LNHDA; CDR2 reads SQIVND (reference sequence). Deletions cut 6 bases from V and 0 bases from J, with 14 bases between. There are 15 residues in the CDR3. The CDR3 is CASSPPKGANYGYTF. The CDR3 coding sequence is TGTGCCAGTAGCCCCCCGAAGGGAGCTAACTATGGCTACACCTTC. Using reference TRBV19 and TRBJ1-2 for the parts outside the CDR3, the full variable domain is DGGITQSPKYLFRKEGQNVTLSCEQNLNHDAMYWYRQDPGQGLRLIYYSQIVNDFQKGDIAEGYSVSREKKESFPLTVTSAQKNPTAFYLCASSPPKGANYGYTFGSGTRLTVV.